Shown below are 27 T cell receptor beta chains from a single sample sequenced in a study of blood T cell repertoires in COVID-19. The protocol was immunoSEQ multiplex PCR, while the TCRdb copy is restricted to in-frame clones and leaves out a portion. Altogether fewer than 200,000 clones are present, around four fifths being singletons, with the ten largest covering roughly 20%. Sequencing input: peripheral blood. The receptors shown here come from a woman in her seventies who had recovered from COVID-19.

This chain links TRBV30 with TRBJ1-2; TRBD1 aligns across 7 bases. The V segment lost 2 bases and the J segment 0 bases; nucleotides outside the gene matches: 9. CDR1 and CDR2 from the germline V gene are GTSNPN and SVGIG (reference sequence). This CDR3 has 16 residues. The CDR3 sequence: CAWSRGQGLTNYGYTF. Written as DNA, the CDR3 is TGTGCCTGGAGTAGGGGGCAGGGGCTTACTAACTATGGCTACACCTTC.

The chain recombines TRBV11-2 with TRBJ1-3, with D perhaps matching TRBD1 (5 bases). The CDR3 contains 15 residues. Looked up from germline, CDR1 is SGHAT and CDR2 is FQNNGV. Trimming cost V 1 base and J 4 bases, with 11 bases left between them. Here the CDR3 DNA reads TGTGCCAGCAGCTTAGGGGCGGGGCCCGGAAACACCATATATTTT. It specifies CASSLGAGPGNTIYF.

The chain has TRBV5-4 and TRBJ2-3; D uncertain. This CDR3 comprises 15 residues. Trimming stripped 4 bases from V and 4 bases from J, with 16 bases between. CDR1 is SGHNT, CDR2 YYREEE, per germline (reference sequence). CDR3 nucleotide sequence: TGTGCCAGCAGCCCTGGGCAGAGTGGGTCAGATACGCAGTATTTT. Protein sequence: CASSPGQSGSDTQYF. Full variable domain (rest looked up from reference TRBV5-4 and TRBJ2-3): ETGVTQSPTHLIKTRGQQVTLRCSSQSGHNTVSWYQQALGQGPQFIFQYYREEENGRGNFPPRFSGLQFPNYSSELNVNALELDDSALYLCASSPGQSGSDTQYFGPGTRLTVL.

This clone turned up a few times. V gene TRBV5-5 combines with J gene TRBJ1-5; the D gene is possibly TRBD1 (5 bases). The ends were cut back, 4 bases at V and 6 bases at J, with 14 bases in the middle. The length of the CDR3 is 14 residues. Germline CDR1 is SGHKS and CDR2 is YYEKEE (reference sequence). CDR3 protein: CASSTGPGGQPQHF. CDR3 sequence (DNA): TGTGCCAGCAGCACGGGACCGGGGGGTCAGCCCCAGCATTTT.

The chain employs TRBV6-4 and TRBJ1-5; the match to TRBD1 covers 7 bases. CDR3 length equals 14 residues. Germline trimming cut 6 bases from V and 2 bases from J; bases unmatched to any gene: 4. CDR1 and CDR2 from the germline V gene are MRHNA and SNTAGT. Here the CDR3 DNA reads TGTGCCAGCAGCGCCGACAGGGGCAATCAGCCCCAGCATTTT. Protein: CASSADRGNQPQHF.

This clone was observed a handful of times. The chain recombines TRBV5-4 with TRBJ2-7; D is unresolved. Trimming shortened V by 4 bases and J by 0 bases, and 11 bases separated the two germline ends. CDR1 is SGHNT, CDR2 YYREEE, per germline (reference sequence). This CDR3 is 14 amino acids long. For the CDR3, the DNA is TGTGCCAGCAGCCCCGACACCAGCTCCTACGAGCAGTACTTC. Residues: CASSPDTSSYEQYF.

This chain joins TRBV7-2 and TRBJ1-1; 8 bases align to TRBD1. V was pared by 1 base and J by 1 base, with 2 bases of the junction left unmatched. The CDR3 has 15 amino acids. From germline, CDR1 is SGHTA and CDR2 FQGNSA. The CDR3 loop is CASSLVGQGNTEAFF. The CDR3 region has the DNA TGTGCCAGCAGCTTAGTAGGACAGGGGAACACTGAAGCTTTCTTT.

CDR3 region: CASRHHAGVGQPQHF. The DNA for the CDR3 is TGTGCCAGTAGGCACCATGCAGGGGTTGGTCAGCCCCAGCATTTT. The rearrangement links TRBV19 to TRBJ1-5; D might be TRBD1 (6 bases). V lost 6 bases and J lost 6, with 18 bases in between. Germline V gene lookup returns CDR1 LNHDA and CDR2 SQIVND (reference sequence). The CDR3 contains 15 residues.

The gene calls are TRBV5-6 and TRBJ1-1; a weak D match, TRBD1 (6 bases). The CDR3 extends over 15 amino acids. Per germline, CDR1 SGHDT and CDR2 YYEEEE. V was trimmed by 0 bases and J by 1 base, leaving 10 bases between them. The CDR3 DNA reads as TGTGCCAGCAGCTTGGGGGGGCCAGGGAACACTGAAGCTTTCTTT. It translates to CASSLGGPGNTEAFF.

The chain joins TRBV27 to TRBJ2-7, with 7 bases identical to TRBD2. Trimming took 6 bases from V and 5 from J; bases not matched to a gene: 13. Germline lookup yields CDR1 MNHEY and CDR2 SMNVEV (reference sequence). This CDR3 comprises 15 residues. The CDR3 sequence: CASSPPGLPLNEQYF. CDR3 coding DNA: TGTGCCAGCAGCCCCCCGGGACTACCCCTTAACGAGCAGTACTTC.

The chain recombines TRBV6-5 with TRBJ1-2, with D possibly matching TRBD1 (6 bases). This CDR3 is built from 14 residues. Germline lookup yields CDR1 MNHEY and CDR2 SVGAGI. V lost 6 bases and J 7 bases, leaving 18 bases between the germline ends. The CDR3 DNA reads TGTGCCAGCAGCCCCCGTGGCAGGGGCGTTGGCTACACCTTC. It yields the protein CASSPRGRGVGYTF.

The chain has TRBV3-1 (or the pseudogene TRBV3-2) and TRBJ1-5, with 10 bases matching TRBD1. The CDR3 consists of 15 residues. Looked up from germline, CDR1 is LGHDT and CDR2 is YNNKEL (reference sequence). The J segment lost 2 bases and the V segment lost 4 bases, leaving 2 bases of the junction unmatched. For the CDR3, the DNA is TGTGCCAGCAGCCGCGGACAGGGGGGCAATCAGCCCCAGCATTTT. This translates into CASSRGQGGNQPQHF.

This rearrangement joins TRBV27 to TRBJ1-3; 7 bases are shared with TRBD1. CDR1 and CDR2 (germline): MNHEY, SMNVEV (reference sequence). The CDR3 has 16 residues. J lost 0 bases, V lost 5 bases, and 7 bases had no gene match. DNA of the CDR3: TGTGCCAGCAGTCCAGGGGGGCTTATCTCTGGAAACACCATATATTTT. Its protein product is CASSPGGLISGNTIYF.

V gene TRBV4-3 combines with J gene TRBJ2-5; 9 bases agree with TRBD2. The CDR3 has 17 amino acids. Trimming cost V 0 bases and J 5 bases; bases outside gene matches: 10. The germline V gene has CDR1 LGHNA and CDR2 YSLEER. The CDR3 nucleotides read TGCGCCAGCAGCCAAGATGGGGTAGCGGGAGTTCTGGAGACCCAGTACTTC. Protein sequence: CASSQDGVAGVLETQYF.

The chain uses TRBV6-6 and TRBJ2-1; TRBD2 matches at 11 bases. Germline values: CDR1 MNHNY, CDR2 SVGAGI (reference sequence). V shed 6 bases, J shed 2 bases, and the junction held 18 bases outside the gene matches. The length of the CDR3 is 20 residues. CDR3 nucleotides: TGTGCCAGCAGCCAGGCGGGCCTAGCGGGAGGTTTGGGGGCCTACAATGAGCAGTTCTTC. Translation: CASSQAGLAGGLGAYNEQFF.

The chain is built from TRBV4-3 and TRBJ2-7; D uncertain. Germline CDR1 LGHNA, CDR2 YSLEER. The V end lost 1 base, the J end lost 1 base, and 11 bases lay between the germline ends. The CDR3 covers 15 residues. The CDR3: CASSQAWAVSYEQYF. The CDR3 DNA is TGCGCCAGCAGCCAAGCCTGGGCTGTATCCTACGAGCAGTACTTC.

The chain carries TRBV2 and TRBJ2-7, with 10 bases that match TRBD1. The germline CDR1 and CDR2 sequences are SNHLY and FYNNEI. The J segment lost 6 bases and the V segment lost 6 bases, leaving 8 bases of the junction unmatched. This CDR3 has 14 residues. DNA for the CDR3: TGTGCCAGCAGCCGGACAGGGGGGCTTGGCGAGCAGTACTTC. Protein: CASSRTGGLGEQYF. The entire variable domain, with the rest obtained from reference TRBV2 and TRBJ2-7, is as follows: EPEVTQTPSHQVTQMGQEVILRCVPISNHLYFYWYRQILGQKVEFLVSFYNNEISEKSEIFDDQFSVERPDGSNFTLKIRSTKLEDSAMYFCASSRTGGLGEQYFGPGTRLTVT.

The J gene is TRBJ2-7, the V gene TRBV5-6, with unresolved D. Trimming left V 1 base short and J 0 bases short, with 5 bases between. The CDR3 totals 13 residues. Germline V gene sequence: CDR1 SGHDT, CDR2 YYEEEE. The CDR3 coding sequence is TGTGCCAGCAGCTTGCCGAGCTCCTACGAGCAGTACTTC. Its translation: CASSLPSSYEQYF. Together with reference TRBV5-6 and TRBJ2-7, the CDR3 gives the full variable domain: DAGVTQSPTHLIKTRGQQVTLRCSPKSGHDTVSWYQQALGQGPQFIFQYYEEEERQRGNFPDRFSGHQFPNYSSELNVNALLLGDSALYLCASSLPSSYEQYFGPGTRLTVT.

CDR3 sequence (DNA): TGTGCCAGCTCACCGGGGGCACGACGGACTGAAGCTTTCTTT. Encoded protein: CASSPGARRTEAFF. The chain couples TRBV18 to TRBJ1-1; D may be TRBD1 (6 bases). The CDR3 runs 14 residues. Germline CDR1 KGHSH, CDR2 LQKENI. Deletions cut 3 bases from V and 5 bases from J, with 13 bases between.

The chain uses TRBV9 and TRBJ1-5, with D possibly being TRBD1 (5 bases). There are 15 residues in the CDR3. The V gene's germline CDR1 is SGDLS and CDR2 YYNGEE. Trimming removed 0 bases from V and 7 bases from J, with 14 bases in between. The CDR3 region has the DNA TGTGCCAGCAGCGTAGATGGGGGGTCTTGGCAGCCCCAGCATTTT. Encoded protein: CASSVDGGSWQPQHF.

V usage is TRBV9 and J usage is TRBJ2-2; 7 bases are a match to TRBD2. The CDR3 totals 16 residues. V trimming: 7 bases; J trimming: 2 bases; junction bases outside the gene matches: 11. The germline V gene has CDR1 SGDLS and CDR2 YYNGEE. The CDR3 region is CASEREAGFNTGELFF. CDR3 in DNA: TGTGCCAGCGAGAGAGAAGCGGGATTTAACACCGGGGAGCTGTTTTTT.

This chain joins TRBV5-4 and TRBJ2-5; 8 bases are shared with TRBD1. The V segment lost 4 bases and the J segment 7 bases; nucleotides outside the gene matches: 9. Germline loops: CDR1 SGHNT, CDR2 YYREEE (reference sequence). The CDR3 has 14 residues. CDR3 protein: CASSPGQGHLTQYF. CDR3 sequence (DNA): TGTGCCAGCAGCCCCGGACAGGGCCACTTGACCCAGTACTTC.

This clone appeared a single time. The gene calls are TRBV7-2 and TRBJ1-2; the D gene is possibly TRBD1 (6 bases). Trimming pared 4 bases from V and 5 bases from J, leaving 14 bases between. CDR3 size: 14 residues. The V gene's germline CDR1 is SGHTA and CDR2 FQGNSA. The CDR3 nucleotides read TGTGCCAGCAGCTCCCGGGGGGCAGATTATGGCTACACCTTC. Translated, it gives CASSSRGADYGYTF. The full variable domain, with the rest looked up from reference TRBV7-2 and TRBJ1-2, is GAGVSQSPSNKVTEKGKDVELRCDPISGHTALYWYRQSLGQGLEFLIYFQGNSAPDKSGLPSDRFSAERTGGSVSTLTIQRTQQEDSAVYLCASSSRGADYGYTFGSGTRLTVV.

This clone is a singleton in its sample. This chain links TRBV6-4 with TRBJ2-2; 9 nucleotides agree with TRBD2. The CDR3 extends over 17 amino acids. V lost 0 bases to trimming and J lost 6 bases; unmatched junction nucleotides: 8. Germline CDR1 and CDR2: MRHNA and SNTAGT. The CDR3 reads CASSDSFSSSGAGELFF. CDR3 sequence (DNA): TGTGCCAGCAGTGACTCGTTCTCCTCTAGCGGGGCCGGGGAGCTGTTTTTT.

This chain joins TRBV16 and TRBJ1-1; a weak D match, TRBD1 (6 bases). Looked up from germline, CDR1 is KGHSY and CDR2 is FQNENV. The CDR3 loop spans 13 amino acids. Trimming took off 5 bases at V and 1 base at J, with 8 bases between the two ends. As DNA, the CDR3 is TGTGCCAGCAGCTGGGGACAGAACACTGAAGCTTTCTTT. Residues: CASSWGQNTEAFF.

The genes are TRBV3-1 (or the pseudogene TRBV3-2) and TRBJ2-7; possibly TRBD2 for D (5 bases). The germline CDR1 and CDR2 sequences are LGHDT and YNNKEL (reference sequence). The CDR3 is made up of 13 amino acids. V dropped 0 bases and J dropped 7 bases, with 10 bases sitting between them. The CDR3 DNA follows: TGTGCCAGCAGCCAAGATTCGAGAGGGGAGCAGTACTTC. Translating gives CASSQDSRGEQYF.

The chain combines TRBV10-3 with TRBJ2-6; D possibly corresponds to TRBD2 (6 bases). V lost 0 bases to trimming and J lost 2 bases, with 20 bases between them. This CDR3 comprises 20 residues. Germline CDR1 and CDR2: ENHRY and SYGVKD. The CDR3 nucleotides are TGTGCCATCAGTGAGTCTTCGGGGGAACGGAATGGGGCTGGGGCCAACGTCCTGACTTTC. This translates into CAISESSGERNGAGANVLTF.